This paragraph covers one T cell receptor beta chain sequence. The antigen is unknown. The assay was immunoSEQ multiplex PCR, and TCRdb's table has in-frame clones only and misses some. The sample lists 1.4 million or so clones; about 98.5% were seen once. Healthy adults negative for HIV, lacking recent acute infections or vaccinations, served as donors. Trimming cost V 6 bases and J 4 bases, with 13 bases left between them. The CDR3 length is 14 residues. Germline V gives CDR1 MNHEY, CDR2 SVGAGI. The data were taken from a study of shared clonotypes between healthy human individuals. Study as a whole: Each donor's CD8 memory used one plate, CD8 naive two, each CD4 subset three.

Study results and limitations: What rarefaction showed was incomplete sorted-subset sequencing despite large depth. About 5% of naive CD4 clonotypes were common to several donors.

Material for sequencing was naive CD4+ T cells sorted from blood. The subset was: CD45RA+ positively selected. The sequence was obtained from a man younger than 40 in good health. This chain uses TRBV6-5 with TRBJ1-3; D unresolved. In DNA form, the CDR3 reads TGTGCCAGCAGGTCCGGAGGAGCCGGAAACACCATATATTTT. As protein: CASRSGGAGNTIYF.